This entry lists 3 T cell receptor beta chains sequenced from one sample in a study of human T cells and chemical hapten exposure. Time point specified: patch test 1, 2 weeks after DPC sensitization. Treatment here: therapeutic diphenylcyclopropenone sensitization with weekly scalp DPC. MiXCR was run by TCRdb on the RACE reads, yielding one entry per CDR3 protein. The sample records about 81,000 distinct CDR3 sequences, over 6% being singletons. This specimen was whole blood, taken in connection with sensitization to the hapten diphenylcyclopropenone (DPC). The source is a woman under 40 with alopecia areata. Some clones in this sample may be carry-over from other donors' samples.

The sample holds a few counts of this clonotype. This chain connects TRBV5-1 to TRBJ2-3; TRBD2 matches 8 bases. Trimming took 0 bases from V and 0 from J; bases not matched to a gene: 6. The CDR3 contains 17 residues. CDR1 is SGHRS and CDR2 is YFSETQ in the germline V gene. CDR3 sequence: CASSLVAGGASTDTQYF. CDR3 sequence (DNA): TGCGCCAGCAGCTTGGTGGCCGGGGGGGCGAGCACAGATACGCAGTATTTT.

On this clonotype: At one of its ends the junction is not consistent with the germline gene, which may arise from a read error. The CDR3 nucleotides read TGTGCCAGCAGCTTAGGAAGGGGTGGCTCCGACGAGCAGTACTTC. Its translation: CASSLGRGGSDEQYF. The chain has TRBV7-6 and TRBJ2-7; D may be TRBD1 (5 bases). The germline gives CDR1 SGHVS, CDR2 FNYEAQ. The CDR3 runs 15 residues. Full variable domain (rest looked up from reference TRBV7-6 and TRBJ2-7): GAGVSQSPRYKVTKRGQDVALRCDPISGHVSLYWYRQALGQGPEFLTYFNYEAQQDKSGLPNDRFSAERPEGSISTLTIQRTEQRDSAMYRCASSLGRGGSDEQYFGPGTRLTVT.

This clonotype was counted at least ten times. The chain has TRBV2 and TRBJ2-7; TRBD1 is a possible D gene (5 bases). V lost 11 bases to trimming and J lost 5 bases, with 16 bases between them. The germline V gene encodes CDR1 SNHLY and CDR2 FYNNEI. The CDR3 sequence is 12 residues long. The CDR3 region is CACWTQSNEQYF. CDR3 DNA: TGTGCCTGCTGGACACAGTCTAACGAGCAGTACTTC.